Presented here are 15 T cell receptor beta chains from one specimen sequenced in a study of cytomegalovirus exposure and HLA in healthy donors. The primer mix had 60 Vbeta and 13 Jbeta primers. Sequencing was performed with immunoSEQ multiplex PCR; in TCRdb, only in-frame clones are kept and a portion is missing. The repertoire holds fewer than 250,000 clones, with 75% to 85% as singletons. Sequencing was performed on PBMCs. The source of these receptors is a young woman in good health and CMV-seropositive.

This rearrangement joins TRBV11-2 to TRBJ2-5; possible D gene TRBD1, 6 bases. CDR3 length equals 13 residues. Deletions cut 2 bases from V and 3 bases from J, with 7 bases between. Germline loops: CDR1 SGHAT, CDR2 FQNNGV. The chain's CDR3 is CASSLHREETQYF. CDR3 sequence (DNA): TGTGCCAGCAGCTTACACAGGGAAGAGACCCAGTACTTC.

V gene TRBV18 combines with J gene TRBJ1-2; 8 positions agree with TRBD1. CDR1 is KGHSH and CDR2 is LQKENI in the germline V gene. The CDR3 is 15 amino acids. The ends lost 4 bases at V and 4 bases at J; junction bases unmatched: 8. The CDR3 sequence is CASSLRTGTVYGYTF. CDR3 bases: TGTGCCAGCTCACTCCGGACAGGGACCGTCTATGGCTACACCTTC.

This rearrangement joins TRBV7-8 to TRBJ1-4; D gene unclear. This CDR3 contains 14 residues. V dropped 1 base and J dropped 4 bases, with 7 bases sitting between them. Germline-derived CDR1 and CDR2 are SGHVS and FQNEAQ. The CDR3 loop is CASSLDGINEKLFF. The CDR3 DNA sequence: TGTGCCAGCAGCTTAGACGGGATTAATGAAAAACTGTTTTTT.

The chain has TRBV10-1 and TRBJ1-1, with a weak D call TRBD1 (6 bases). Trimming pared 10 bases from V and 2 bases from J, leaving 11 bases between. The length of the CDR3 is 12 residues. Germline V gene lookup returns CDR1 WNHNN and CDR2 SYGVQD (reference sequence). The CDR3 DNA sequence: TGCGCCACACAGGGACCAAACACTGAAGCTTTCTTT. Translation: CATQGPNTEAFF.

This clone has just one count. One junction end disagrees with the germline gene, perhaps due to a read error. CDR3 amino acids: CSSGSGLGMDYEQYF. The CDR3 DNA reads as TGTTCCAGCGGTTCAGGTTTAGGAATGGACTACGAGCAGTACTTC. This sequence joins TRBV7-9 and TRBJ2-7, with D possibly matching TRBD2 (5 bases). This CDR3 spans 15 amino acids. CDR1 and CDR2 (germline): SEHNR, FQNEAQ (reference sequence).

This chain links TRBV11-3 with TRBJ2-2, with 9 bases lining up with TRBD1. Germline loops: CDR1 SGHNT, CDR2 YENEEA. This CDR3 is built from 19 residues. The trim removed 3 bases at V and 9 bases at J, leaving 20 bases unmatched. CDR3 in DNA: TGTGCCAGCAGCTTGGGGGACAGGGAGGCCCCCACTAGACACCGGGAGCTGTTTTTT. Translation gives CASSLGDREAPTRHRELFF.

This clone has a handful of counts. The chain carries TRBV11-2 and TRBJ2-7; TRBD2 agrees at 15 bases. Unmatched junction bases numbered 8, after V lost 5 bases and J lost 0 bases. Germline-derived CDR1 and CDR2 are SGHAT and FQNNGV. This CDR3 contains 18 residues. CDR3 residues: CASSPGLAGGISSYEQYF. CDR3 in DNA: TGTGCCAGCAGCCCGGGACTAGCGGGAGGAATCAGCTCCTACGAGCAGTACTTC.

CDR3 in DNA: TGTGCCGGGGCTAGCGGGGGGCAAGATACGCAGTATTTT. Translated, it gives CAGASGGQDTQYF. The V and J genes are TRBV28 and TRBJ2-3, with 11 bases that match TRBD2. V dropped 11 bases and J dropped 5; count of bases not matched to a gene: 6. Germline V gene lookup returns CDR1 MDHEN and CDR2 SYDVKM. This CDR3 has 13 amino acids.

The chain uses TRBV6-5 and TRBJ1-1; D gene unclear. The CDR3 has 13 residues. The germline CDR1 and CDR2 sequences are MNHEY and SVGAGI. V lost 6 bases, J lost 2 bases, and 10 bases lay in between. Here the CDR3 DNA reads TGTGCCAGCAGGGGTCGGGAAAACACTGAAGCTTTCTTT. Its translation: CASRGRENTEAFF.

A few counts support this clone. The gene calls are TRBV18 and TRBJ1-6; weak D call: TRBD1 (6 bases). V dropped 3 bases and J dropped 6 bases, with 18 bases sitting between them. This CDR3 has 17 residues. CDR1 is KGHSH, CDR2 LQKENI, per germline. The CDR3 bases are TGTGCCAGCTCACCTGTCTCGACTGGACAGCTTAATTCACCCCTCCACTTT. Translated, it gives CASSPVSTGQLNSPLHF.

J is TRBJ2-2 and V is TRBV6-1; D is unresolved. With 4 bases removed from V and 4 bases from J, the gap between germline ends came to 7 bases. Germline V CDR1 and CDR2: MNHNS, SASEGT. The CDR3 has 13 residues. The CDR3 bases are TGTGCCAGCAGTGCCCTTAGCACCGGGGAGCTGTTTTTT. Its translation: CASSALSTGELFF.

This clone was seen only a few times. CDR3 sequence: CASSFLAGGRASNTDTQYF. For the CDR3, the DNA is TGTGCCAGCAGTTTTCTAGCGGGGGGCAGGGCTTCAAACACAGATACGCAGTATTTT. The V gene is TRBV28, the J gene TRBJ2-3; 11 bases are shared with TRBD2. After removal of 3 bases from V and 2 bases from J, the junction contained 13 bases not matched to a gene. Germline V CDR1 and CDR2: MDHEN, SYDVKM. There are 19 residues in the CDR3.

The chain carries TRBV2 and TRBJ1-1; maybe TRBD1 (6 bases). Per germline, CDR1 SNHLY and CDR2 FYNNEI. This CDR3 is built from 14 residues. CDR3 in DNA: TGTGCGGGGGGGCCAGGGTACATGAACACTGAAGCTTTCTTT. Its protein is CAGGPGYMNTEAFF.

V and J are TRBV19 and TRBJ1-1; a weak D match, TRBD1 (6 bases). The CDR3 has 12 amino acids. From germline, CDR1 is LNHDA and CDR2 SQIVND (reference sequence). V was trimmed by 8 bases and J by 7 bases, leaving 14 bases between them. The CDR3 loop is CASGGGGNEAFF. The CDR3 DNA reads as TGTGCCAGTGGGGGCGGGGGGAATGAAGCTTTCTTT.

The J gene is TRBJ2-7, the V gene TRBV19; the D gene is possibly TRBD2 (6 bases). V was trimmed by 3 bases and J by 6 bases, leaving 9 bases between them. Germline loops: CDR1 LNHDA, CDR2 SQIVND (reference sequence). This CDR3 is 12 amino acids long. The DNA of the CDR3 is TGTGCCAGTAGTATGCGGGAAGGCGAGCAGTACTTC. Translated, it gives CASSMREGEQYF.